This TCR beta chain was recovered during a study of blood T cell repertoires in COVID-19. As for the study in general: There were acute and convalescent COVID-19 samples, and they came from the United States, Italy and Spain. The cDNA or gDNA used as material had been derived from T cells, B-cell-depleted T cells, or PBMCs.

Germline lookup yields CDR1 MDHEN and CDR2 SYDVKM. V dropped 6 bases and J dropped 3 bases, with 17 bases sitting between them. The length of the CDR3 is 15 residues. Per the original data handling: Counts of nucleated cells, estimated from reference gene primer amplification, were obtained. Assay: immunoSEQ multiplex PCR; the TCRdb copy retains only in-frame clones and omits some. The D gene and trimming were derived from the DNA, and the V and J assignments and clone size from that table. The table shows over 70,000 clones, with over 70% occurring only once. The clonotype originates from a human donor in a cohort sampled during active COVID-19. What was sequenced was peripheral blood. This sequence joins TRBV28 and TRBJ1-2; D perhaps matches TRBD1 (6 bases). For the CDR3, the DNA is TGTGCCAGCAGCTCCGGGACACGGTATGACTATGGCTACACCTTC. It translates to CASSSGTRYDYGYTF.